These 18 T cell receptor beta chains came from one sample sequenced in a study of blood T cell repertoires in COVID-19. Data came from immunoSEQ multiplex PCR; TCRdb stores just in-frame clones and leaves some out. This table has about 220,000 clones, approximately 85% appearing once. Sequenced sample: peripheral blood. These receptors all come from a woman in her seventies with COVID-19, enrolled during active disease.

This clone was counted a single time. The genes are TRBV7-3 and TRBJ2-4, with D possibly TRBD1 on 6 matching bases. Germline CDR1 is SGHTA and CDR2 is FQGTGA. The CDR3 length is 12 residues. The V end was cut by 0 bases, the J end by 15 bases, with 12 bases between. The CDR3 reads CASSLTGQLRYF. As DNA, the CDR3 is TGTGCCAGCAGCTTAACCGGACAGCTTCGGTACTTC.

This chain joins TRBV7-8 and TRBJ2-5; D perhaps matches TRBD2 (6 bases). Germline-derived CDR1 and CDR2 are SGHVS and FQNEAQ. The CDR3 contains 14 residues. V shed 7 bases and J shed 5 bases, with 17 bases lying between them. The CDR3 region is CASNFEGGRETQYF. The CDR3 DNA is TGTGCCAGCAATTTTGAGGGAGGCCGGGAGACCCAGTACTTC.

The chain combines TRBV6-2 or TRBV6-3 with TRBJ1-2; TRBD1 might be the D (5 bases). V lost 0 bases, J lost 7 bases, and 18 bases lay in between. The CDR3 extends over 16 amino acids. Germline values: CDR1 MNHEY, CDR2 SVGEGT. DNA for the CDR3: TGTGCCAGCAGTTACTCGTGGGGCCTTGGGATCTCTGGCTACACCTTC. This codes for CASSYSWGLGISGYTF.

CDR3 sequence (DNA): TGTGCCAGCAGCACCCCCACAGGGGGCGCGGGGCAGCCCCAGCATTTT. Translated: CASSTPTGGAGQPQHF. V gene TRBV6-2 or TRBV6-3 combines with J gene TRBJ1-5; 9 bases are shared with TRBD1. Germline V gives CDR1 MNHEY, CDR2 SVGEGT. This CDR3 has 16 residues. V trimming: 6 bases; J trimming: 7 bases; junction bases outside the gene matches: 13.

This clone is a singleton in its sample. Other nucleotide sequences in the sample specify the same CDR3. The gene calls are TRBV12-1 and TRBJ2-1; the table names TRBD1, a call not compared with the DNA. TRBV12-1 is marked as a pseudogene. The CDR3 runs to 15 residues. This CDR3 is CASSFQDRSVNEQFF. CDR3 sequence (DNA): TGTGCCAGTAGCTTTCAGGACAGGAGCGTCAATGAGCAGTTCTTC.

Details on this clone: The junction departs from the called germline gene at one end, perhaps through a read error. The chain combines TRBV5-8 with TRBJ1-2; D is undetermined. This CDR3 has 13 amino acids. The germline CDR1 and CDR2 sequences are SGHTS and YDEGEE. This CDR3 is CASSFRHRYGYIF. In DNA form, the CDR3 reads TGTGCCAGCAGCTTTCGACACCGGTATGGCTACATCTTC.

This rearrangement joins TRBV25-1 to TRBJ1-1, with TRBD1 matching 7 bases. In germline, CDR1 is MGHDK, CDR2 SYGVNS. The CDR3 is made up of 15 amino acids. Unmatched junction bases numbered 9, after V lost 8 bases and J lost 0 bases. The CDR3 DNA follows: TGTGCCAGCCGCCGACAGGGTGCGGTGAACACTGAAGCTTTCTTT. Translation gives CASRRQGAVNTEAFF.

The genes are TRBV11-2 and TRBJ1-2; 10 bases agree with TRBD1. The CDR3 is 17 amino acids. Germline assignment: CDR1 SGHAT and CDR2 FQNNGV. The V segment lost 5 bases and the J segment 0 bases; nucleotides outside the gene matches: 9. CDR3 bases: TGTGCCAGCAGCCCGCCTAGAGGGACAGGGGCTAACTATGGCTACACCTTC. It specifies CASSPPRGTGANYGYTF.

This clone is a singleton in its sample. The chain couples TRBV19 to TRBJ2-1, with TRBD1 as a possible D gene (5 bases). Between the trimmed V and J ends, which lost 5 bases and 6 bases, there was a span of 11 bases. Germline V gene data show CDR1 as LNHDA and CDR2 as SQIVND (reference sequence). The CDR3 consists of 13 residues. The DNA for the CDR3 is TGTGCCAGTAGTCGCCAGGGCACCAATGAGCAGTTCTTC. Translation: CASSRQGTNEQFF.

The chain combines TRBV27 with TRBJ1-1; D is perhaps TRBD1 (6 bases). Germline lookup yields CDR1 MNHEY and CDR2 SMNVEV (reference sequence). The CDR3 spans 18 residues. V was trimmed by 6 bases and J by 1 base, leaving 24 bases between them. The CDR3 loop is CASRRNIGTSTRNTEAFF. As DNA, the CDR3 is TGTGCCAGCAGACGAAACATCGGGACATCAACGAGGAACACTGAAGCTTTCTTT.

This chain uses TRBV5-1 with TRBJ2-1, with TRBD2 as a possible D gene (6 bases). V lost 5 bases, J lost 8 bases, and 17 bases lay in between. The CDR3 is 14 residues long. Germline assignment: CDR1 SGHRS and CDR2 YFSETQ. CDR3 nucleotide sequence: TGCGCCAGCAGTGGACCCTATCCGGGGGATGAGCAGTTCTTC. Translated: CASSGPYPGDEQFF.

This clone showed up just once. The chain recombines TRBV9 with TRBJ1-2, with 9 bases matching TRBD1. J was trimmed by 7 bases and V by 0 bases; bases with no gene match: 4. Germline values: CDR1 SGDLS, CDR2 YYNGEE. This CDR3 is 14 amino acids long. The CDR3 loop is CASSVDGTGIGYTF. The DNA for the CDR3 is TGTGCCAGCAGCGTAGACGGGACAGGGATTGGCTACACCTTC.

This chain connects TRBV13 to TRBJ1-2, with 10 bases matching TRBD1. The CDR3 consists of 16 residues. J lost 7 bases, V lost 5 bases, and 13 bases had no gene match. Germline V CDR1 and CDR2: PRHDT, FYEKMQ (reference sequence). CDR3 DNA sequence: TGTGCCAGCAGCCTTCGGGACAGGGGTTACTTTCGTGGCTACACCTTC. Its protein is CASSLRDRGYFRGYTF.

This chain links TRBV19 with TRBJ2-7; D is ambiguous. Germline CDR1 is LNHDA and CDR2 is SQIVND (reference sequence). CDR3 length: 13 residues. V lost 3 bases and J lost 5, with 11 bases in between. The CDR3 sequence: CASSIPPLHEQYF. CDR3 coding DNA: TGTGCCAGTAGTATTCCCCCCCTCCACGAGCAGTACTTC. Filled out from reference TRBV19 and TRBJ2-7, the complete variable domain reads DGGITQSPKYLFRKEGQNVTLSCEQNLNHDAMYWYRQDPGQGLRLIYYSQIVNDFQKGDIAEGYSVSREKKESFPLTVTSAQKNPTAFYLCASSIPPLHEQYFGPGTRLTVT.

The chain recombines TRBV19 with TRBJ2-3, with a possible D match to TRBD2 (5 bases). Germline CDR1 is LNHDA and CDR2 is SQIVND (reference sequence). CDR3 size: 14 residues. V was pared by 6 bases and J by 6 bases, with 16 bases between. CDR3 protein: CASSPLNGMDTQYF. In DNA form, the CDR3 reads TGTGCCAGTAGCCCCCTTAACGGGATGGATACGCAGTATTTT. Drawing the rest from reference TRBV19 and TRBJ2-3, the complete variable domain is DGGITQSPKYLFRKEGQNVTLSCEQNLNHDAMYWYRQDPGQGLRLIYYSQIVNDFQKGDIAEGYSVSREKKESFPLTVTSAQKNPTAFYLCASSPLNGMDTQYFGPGTRLTVL.

Written as DNA, the CDR3 is TGTGCCAGTAGCGCAACCCCCCAGACAGTAGCCAAAAACATTCAGTACTTC. This codes for CASSATPQTVAKNIQYF. This chain links TRBV19 with TRBJ2-4; a weak D match, TRBD1 (5 bases). CDR1 and CDR2 (germline): LNHDA, SQIVND (reference sequence). Trimming cost V 6 bases and J 0 bases, with 18 bases left between them. This CDR3 is 17 amino acids long.

This chain links TRBV3-1 (or the pseudogene TRBV3-2) with TRBJ1-2, with TRBD1 matching 8 bases. With 5 bases clipped from V and 2 bases from J, the junction kept 10 bases outside the gene matches. This CDR3 spans 16 amino acids. Germline V gives CDR1 LGHDT, CDR2 YNNKEL (reference sequence). The CDR3 spells CASSYGQGGGNYGYTF. The CDR3 DNA is TGTGCCAGCAGCTACGGACAGGGTGGTGGGAACTATGGCTACACCTTC.

This chain joins TRBV3-1 (or the pseudogene TRBV3-2) and TRBJ2-7, with D maybe TRBD2 (5 bases). V was shortened by 2 bases and J by 5 bases, with 16 bases between the two germline ends. The CDR3 spans 15 residues. The germline V gene encodes CDR1 LGHDT and CDR2 YNNKEL (reference sequence). DNA for the CDR3: TGTGCCAGCAGCCAACCGGGTCCTTTCGGGGACGAGCAGTACTTC. Its protein is CASSQPGPFGDEQYF.